This TCR beta chain was recorded in a study of T cells and copy number aberrations in small-cell lung cancer. There are 16 residues in the CDR3. The germline V gene encodes CDR1 MNHNY and CDR2 SVGAGI (reference sequence). This clone was picked up one time. A junction boundary mismatches the germline segment, possibly from a read error. Libraries were prepared by immunoSEQ multiplex PCR; TCRdb keeps only in-frame clonotypes and omits some of them. The table shows some 1,200 clones, with about 85% occurring only once. The origin of this receptor is a woman in her forties or fifties with small cell lung cancer. Input material: tumor tissue. The J gene is TRBJ2-1, the V gene TRBV6-6, with D uncertain. In DNA form, the CDR3 reads TGTGTCAGCAGTTACTCTGCCGGGCCACCCGACGATGAGCAGTTCTTC. Encoded protein: CVSSYSAGPPDDEQFF.